The source of this T cell receptor beta chain is a study of T cell responses to AZD1222 COVID-19 vaccine. At the level of the study: Pooled together were second doses at about 4 or about 12 weeks. The study's findings and limits: Donors, mostly white British, included more females; clonal diversity was possibly underestimated. Seropositive AZD1222 recipients at baseline numbered only 5 or 6. Unmutated variant regions are reportedly the target of nearly half of TCRs that are spike-specific.

On this clone: What it binds is not known.

The protocol was immunoSEQ multiplex PCR, while the TCRdb copy is restricted to in-frame clones and leaves out a portion. The sample has 96,000 or so clones; roughly nine tenths are singletons. V was cut by 7 bases and J by 3 bases, with 10 bases left in between. CDR3 length: 13 amino acids. The V and J genes are TRBV12-3 or TRBV12-4 and TRBJ1-5; weak D call: TRBD1 (6 bases). Sequences were derived from peripheral blood, sampled on day 0 of AZD1222 vaccination. The clonotype originates from an adult in good health. The CDR3 loop reads CASTGALNQPQHF. Written as DNA, the CDR3 is TGTGCCAGCACAGGGGCGCTCAATCAGCCCCAGCATTTT.